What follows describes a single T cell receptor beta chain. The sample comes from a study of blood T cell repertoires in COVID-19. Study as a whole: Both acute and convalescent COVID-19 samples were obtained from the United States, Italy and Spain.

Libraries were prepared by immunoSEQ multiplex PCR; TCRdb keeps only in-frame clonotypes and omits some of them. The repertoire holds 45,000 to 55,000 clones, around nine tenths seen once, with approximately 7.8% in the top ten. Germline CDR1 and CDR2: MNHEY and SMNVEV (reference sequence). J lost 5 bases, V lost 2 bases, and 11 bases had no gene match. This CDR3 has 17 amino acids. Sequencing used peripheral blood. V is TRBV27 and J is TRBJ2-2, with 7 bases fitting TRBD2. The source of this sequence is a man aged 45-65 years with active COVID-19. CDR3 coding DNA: TGTGCCAGCAGTTTAATAGCTGCGGGAGATTGGACCGGGGAGCTGTTTTTT. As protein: CASSLIAAGDWTGELFF.